This TCR beta chain emerged from a study of PD-1 blockade in mismatch repair-deficient tumors. V shed 2 bases and J 5 bases; nucleotides not matched to a gene: 6. Germline loops: CDR1 SGHTS, CDR2 YDEGEE. The CDR3 sequence is 14 residues long. TCRdb keeps only in-frame clones here, not all; method: immunoSEQ multiplex PCR. This table holds 76,000 or so clones, 65% to 85% found once. The rearrangement joins TRBV5-8 to TRBJ1-2, with 7 bases lining up with TRBD1. This receptor was identified in an adult with mismatch repair-deficient cancer. This specimen was peripheral blood, taken 44 weeks after starting pembrolizumab. CDR3 residues: CASSFVDRKYGYTF. The CDR3 DNA follows: TGTGCCAGCAGCTTCGTGGACAGGAAATATGGCTACACCTTC.